This T cell receptor (beta chain) was recorded in a study of siplizumab effects on memory and regulatory T cells (dated by TCRdb to about 2019). A note on the overall study: The study examined how the anti-CD2 antibody siplizumab affects alloreactive T-cell subsets in allogeneic mixed lymphocyte reactions built from human PBMCs. On the study overall, not on this receptor specifically: No functional confirmation was obtained for the suppressive function of proliferating Tregs from siplizumab cultures. Unstimulated naive T cells appeared to be more diverse than memory T cells, and naive cells seemed to make a substantial contribution to the alloresponse. Siplizumab significantly reduced the cumulative frequency of alloreactive sequences traceable to unstimulated CD4+ memory T cells. Of the alloreactive CD4+ clones that could be mapped, the Treg-derived share averaged about 67% with siplizumab compared with around 25% in control reactions. Because sequences below about 10^-5 frequency were poorly captured, only a minor fraction of alloreactive clones could be mapped to unstimulated subsets. For roughly 75-97% of proliferating CD4+ or CD8+ clones, no naive or memory phenotype could be assigned.

Concerning this clone itself: What antigen it recognizes has not been identified. No much larger clonotype is one base removed from it; base qualities were not supplied.

In a few donor pairs, further sequencing was done on unstimulated CD8+ naive, CD4+ memory, CD8+ TEMRA, CD4+ naive and CD8+ effector memory subsets. Sorted unstimulated T cells and proliferating T cells recovered from mixed lymphocyte reactions were subjected to TCRbeta CDR3 sequencing. Fresh whole blood from roughly ten HLA-typed healthy donors served as the source for isolating PBMCs. Ends trimmed: V by 5 bases, J by 2 bases; bases unmatched to a gene: 18. Inclusive of the bounding cysteine and phenylalanine, the CDR3 is 19 residues long. The retained sequence is limited to the CDR3, 57 bases, with the frame set at the first base. Via the germline V gene, CDR1 is SGHRS and CDR2 YFSETQ. The library relied on the immunoSEQ multiplex PCR assay. The deep sequencing platform assayed about 10^5 TCR templates per sample. Genomic DNA extracted from sorted T cells was used for TCRbeta CDR3 sequencing. Per the authors' processing: The R programming language was used for clonal analysis of TCRbeta CDR3 data. Alloreactive CD4+ and CD8+ clones were defined by comparing unstimulated samples with post-reaction CFSE-low samples. Regulatory or non-regulatory origin was assigned to alloreactive CD4+ clones by matching of sequences to sorted unstimulated Treg and non-Treg repertoires. As stored in TCRdb, this immuneACCESS dataset retains in-frame rearrangements with V and J assigned. A fraction of the clones does not appear; measured against another copy, unresolved V genes explain less than half of the discrepancy, and the remainder lacks a known reason. V and J calls and clone size follow that table, whereas D and trimming were derived from the DNA. Here the sample has 50,000 to 55,000 clones; about 97% occur a single time. Of the sample, 0.5% to 0.7% falls within the top ten clones.

The clonotype comes from a human donor in good health. The V and J genes are TRBV5-1 and TRBJ2-1; 8 junctional bases match TRBD2. The sample consisted of naive CD4+ T cells sorted from blood. Sample cell subset or site, as interpreted from the label and publication: unstimulated naive T cells. The nucleotides read TGCGCCAGCAGTGTGACAAGCGGGAGTCCGGTGTTTACCTACAATGAGCAGTTCTTC. Its translation is CASSVTSGSPVFTYNEQFF.